This is a list of T cell receptor beta chains from one sample in a study of T cells in localized non-small cell lung cancer. TCRdb's copy holds only in-frame clones and misses some; the assay was immunoSEQ multiplex PCR. The sample lists 4,500 to 5,000 clones; approximately 30% were seen once. The sequencing here drew on lung tumor tissue, taken before any cancer treatment. These receptors originate from a man aged 35-69 years with stage III squamous cell lung carcinoma. Both conserved end residues are trimmed from each CDR3. A D gene is named only where the DNA matches it firmly.

TRBD2 | TRBJ2-5 | TRBV18 | ASSPPSSGGAPETQY
- | TRBJ1-1 | TRBV30 | AWTEGMNTEAF
- | TRBJ1-1 | TRBV6-8 | ASSSGRNTEAF
- | TRBJ2-7 | TRBV15 | ATSRGGSSYEQY
TRBD1 | TRBJ2-3 | TRBV11-3 | ASSLVGQGTDTQY
- | TRBJ1-3 | TRBV19 | ASSTLGTSNSGNTIY
- | TRBJ1-6 | TRBV18 | ASSPFRDRDNSPLH
- | TRBJ2-7 | TRBV11-3 | ASSPGRVSYEQY
- | TRBJ2-7 | TRBV19 | ASSMPPSGEQY
- | TRBJ2-7 | TRBV12-5 | ASGFPGTGRYEQY
- | TRBJ2-7 | TRBV6-8 | ASTGTLSYEQY
- | TRBJ2-7 | TRBV1 | ASSQDHASYEQY
- | TRBJ1-1 | TRBV18 | ASSPGQNTEAF
- | TRBJ2-4 | TRBV11-3 | ASSLEAGLAKNIQY
- | TRBJ1-3 | TRBV14 | ASSRLGSGNTIY
TRBD1 | TRBJ2-1 | TRBV6-8 | ASSVGTENEQF
- | TRBJ1-5 | TRBV6-8 | ASSQLGGRIRSNQPQH
- | TRBJ1-2 | TRBV29-1 | SVDARAGNYGYT
- | TRBJ1-5 | TRBV6-8 | ASTLGRTLRTANQPQH
TRBD1 | TRBJ1-1 | TRBV11-3 | ASNRDRVKTEAF
- | TRBJ1-6 | TRBV6-8 | ATQNLGTQERGTLH
TRBD1 | TRBJ1-6 | TRBV6-8 | ASSGGQGFGPPLH
TRBD2 | TRBJ2-1 | TRBV10-1 | ASRKSGGDEQF
TRBD2 | TRBJ2-2 | TRBV5-1 | ASSHPRTSGNTGELF
- | TRBJ2-7 | TRBV6-8 | ASSYRVMGEQY
TRBD2 | TRBJ2-5 | TRBV11-3 | ASSRTSGDQEIQY
TRBD1 | TRBJ1-1 | TRBV6-8 | ATFSTGVLEAF
- | TRBJ2-5 | TRBV18 | ASSPPEGYQETQY
TRBD2 | TRBJ2-1 | TRBV6-8 | ASSNREGSNEQF